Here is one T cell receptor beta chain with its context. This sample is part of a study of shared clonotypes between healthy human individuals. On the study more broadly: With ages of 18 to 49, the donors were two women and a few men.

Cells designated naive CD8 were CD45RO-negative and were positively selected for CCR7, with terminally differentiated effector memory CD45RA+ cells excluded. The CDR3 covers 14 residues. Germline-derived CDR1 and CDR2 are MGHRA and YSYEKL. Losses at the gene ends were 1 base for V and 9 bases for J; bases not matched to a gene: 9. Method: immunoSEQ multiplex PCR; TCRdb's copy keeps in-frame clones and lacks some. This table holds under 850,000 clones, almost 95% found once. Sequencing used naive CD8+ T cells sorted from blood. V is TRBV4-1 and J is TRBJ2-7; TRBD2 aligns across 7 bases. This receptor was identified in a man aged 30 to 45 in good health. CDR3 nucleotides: TGCGCCAGCAGCCAAGTTTCCAGCGGGGAGCCGCAGTACTTC. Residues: CASSQVSSGEPQYF.